This passage covers 14 T cell receptor beta chains from one sample sequenced in a study of T cell responses to AZD1222 COVID-19 vaccine. Using immunoSEQ multiplex PCR, the repertoire was profiled, and TCRdb retains in-frame clones only, with some absent. The sample has 150,000 to 190,000 clones; about nine tenths are singletons. The sample was peripheral blood, taken after recovery from COVID-19. Receptors were obtained from an adult who had recovered from COVID-19.

The J gene is TRBJ1-1, the V gene TRBV29-1; the match to TRBD1 covers 9 bases. The junction had 3 bases not matched to a gene; V was cut back by 3 bases and J by 4 bases. This CDR3 is 13 amino acids long. Germline lookup yields CDR1 SQVTM and CDR2 ANQGSEA. As DNA, the CDR3 is TGCAGCGTTGAGGGACAGGGCCCCACTGAAGCTTTCTTT. Translating it yields CSVEGQGPTEAFF. Full variable domain (remainder filled in from reference TRBV29-1 and TRBJ1-1): SAVISQKPSRDICQRGTSLTIQCQVDSQVTMMFWYRQQPGQSLTLIATANQGSEATYESGFVIDKFPISRPNLTFSTLTVSNMSPEDSSIYLCSVEGQGPTEAFFGQGTRLTVV.

The rearrangement uses TRBV6-5 and TRBJ1-1; the match to TRBD1 covers 9 bases. The V gene end was trimmed by 7 bases and the J gene end by 3 bases; junction bases not matched to a gene: 6. The CDR3 has 14 amino acids. Germline CDR1 and CDR2: MNHEY and SVGAGI. For the CDR3, the DNA is TGTGCCAGCATTCGGGACAGGGTCGACACTGAAGCTTTCTTT. This gives the protein CASIRDRVDTEAFF.

J is TRBJ1-1 and V is TRBV3-1 (or the pseudogene TRBV3-2), with unresolved D. This CDR3 has 12 residues. Between the trimmed V and J ends, which lost 4 bases and 6 bases, there was a span of 9 bases. CDR1 is LGHDT and CDR2 is YNNKEL in the germline V gene (reference sequence). The CDR3 sequence is CASSPRASEAFF. CDR3 in DNA: TGTGCCAGCAGCCCCCGAGCCTCTGAAGCTTTCTTT.

The gene calls are TRBV12-3 or TRBV12-4 and TRBJ2-2, with 7 bases aligning to TRBD2. The V segment lost 2 bases and the J segment 7 bases; nucleotides outside the gene matches: 1. CDR3 length: 13 amino acids. CDR3 DNA: TGTGCCAGCAGTTTATCGGGAGGCGGGGAGCTGTTTTTT. Its translation is CASSLSGGGELFF.

CDR3 nucleotides: TGTGCCAGCTCAGGGGTTACTGGGGCCAACGTCCTGACTTTC. It codes for CASSGVTGANVLTF. This chain links TRBV2 with TRBJ2-6; D may be TRBD1 (6 bases). CDR3 length: 14 residues. Germline V gives CDR1 SNHLY, CDR2 FYNNEI. V dropped 8 bases and J dropped 2 bases, with 10 bases sitting between them.

The CDR3 DNA follows: TGTGCCATCGAGGGGGCACCGAACACTGAAGCTTTCTTT. This sequence encodes CAIEGAPNTEAFF. This chain uses TRBV10-3 with TRBJ1-1; 7 nucleotides line up with TRBD1. The V gene end was trimmed by 8 bases and the J gene end by 1 base; junction bases not matched to a gene: 4. Germline CDR1 and CDR2: ENHRY and SYGVKD. CDR3 length: 13 residues.

The chain is built from TRBV12-3 or TRBV12-4 and TRBJ2-3; possibly TRBD2 for D (5 bases). The CDR3 length is 12 residues. V dropped 8 bases and J dropped 2 bases, with 8 bases sitting between them. Here the CDR3 DNA reads TGTGCCAGCGGGCGGGCCACAGATACGCAGTATTTT. The encoded protein is CASGRATDTQYF.

The chain has TRBV9 and TRBJ2-1; TRBD1 is a possible D gene (6 bases). There are 14 residues in the CDR3. Looked up from germline, CDR1 is SGDLS and CDR2 is YYNGEE. V was cut by 2 bases and J by 6 bases, with 12 bases left in between. Here the CDR3 reads CASSVRDTSNEQFF. The CDR3 DNA reads as TGTGCCAGCAGCGTCCGGGACACCTCCAATGAGCAGTTCTTC.

This chain uses TRBV9 with TRBJ1-2; D call uncertain. CDR3 length: 15 amino acids. Germline values: CDR1 SGDLS, CDR2 YYNGEE. Trimming removed 2 bases from V and 2 bases from J, with 13 bases in between. The CDR3 region has the DNA TGTGCCAGCAGCGTCGCGGGGATCCCCAACTATGGCTACACCTTC. Its translation: CASSVAGIPNYGYTF.

This rearrangement joins TRBV5-1 to TRBJ2-2; D may be TRBD2 (5 bases). The CDR3 consists of 16 residues. The V and J ends lost 4 bases and 2 bases respectively, with 15 bases between them. The germline CDR1 and CDR2 sequences are SGHRS and YFSETQ. This CDR3 is CASSRSRGLNTGELFF. The CDR3 DNA reads as TGCGCCAGCAGCCGCTCGCGAGGGCTTAACACCGGGGAGCTGTTTTTT.

V is TRBV7-9 and J is TRBJ1-1; the D is unclear. The ends were cut back, 2 bases at V and 5 bases at J, with 6 bases in the middle. The CDR3 has 12 residues. Per germline, CDR1 SEHNR and CDR2 FQNEAQ (reference sequence). The CDR3 bases are TGTGCCAGCAGCTTATTGGAGACTGAAGCTTTCTTT. Protein sequence: CASSLLETEAFF. The full variable domain, rest sourced from reference TRBV7-9 and TRBJ1-1, is DTGVSQNPRHKITKRGQNVTFRCDPISEHNRLYWYRQTLGQGPEFLTYFQNEAQLEKSRLLSDRFSAERPKGSFSTLEIQRTEQGDSAMYLCASSLLETEAFFGQGTRLTVV.

V and J are TRBV28 and TRBJ1-2; the match to TRBD1 covers 11 bases. Germline V gives CDR1 MDHEN, CDR2 SYDVKM. The CDR3 length is 14 residues. V shed 0 bases, J shed 6 bases, and the junction held 0 bases outside the gene matches. CDR3: CASSLWGQGDGYTF. The CDR3 DNA reads as TGTGCCAGCAGTTTATGGGGACAGGGGGATGGCTACACCTTC.

The V call is TRBV3-1 (or the pseudogene TRBV3-2), the J call TRBJ2-2; unclear D gene. CDR1 LGHDT and CDR2 YNNKEL come from the germline V gene (reference sequence). CDR3 size: 14 residues. V was trimmed by 0 bases and J by 2 bases, leaving 4 bases between them. The CDR3 DNA is TGTGCCAGCAGCCAAGATAAAAACACCGGGGAGCTGTTTTTT. Translating gives CASSQDKNTGELFF.

The V call is TRBV15, the J call TRBJ2-3, with D tentatively TRBD2 (6 bases). Germline assignment: CDR1 LNHNV and CDR2 YYDKDF (reference sequence). The CDR3 spans 16 residues. V was shortened by 0 bases and J by 2 bases, with 12 bases between the two germline ends. The CDR3 region is CATSRDRGSATDTQYF. CDR3 sequence (DNA): TGTGCCACCAGCAGAGATCGGGGGAGCGCCACAGATACGCAGTATTTT. The full variable domain, rest sourced from reference TRBV15 and TRBJ2-3, is DAMVIQNPRYQVTQFGKPVTLSCSQTLNHNVMYWYQQKSSQAPKLLFHYYDKDFNNEADTPDNFQSRRPNTSFCFLDIRSPGLGDTAMYLCATSRDRGSATDTQYFGPGTRLTVL.